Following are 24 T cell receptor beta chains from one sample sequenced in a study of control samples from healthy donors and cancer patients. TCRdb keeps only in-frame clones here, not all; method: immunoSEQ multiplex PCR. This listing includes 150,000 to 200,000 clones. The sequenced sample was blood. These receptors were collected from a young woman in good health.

This CDR3 reads CAAPRQGLNSPLHF. Here the CDR3 DNA reads TGTGCCGCGCCGAGGCAGGGCCTTAATTCACCCCTCCACTTT. The rearrangement links TRBV9 to TRBJ1-6; D perhaps matches TRBD1 (5 bases). This CDR3 contains 14 residues. CDR1 is SGDLS, CDR2 YYNGEE, per germline. Trimming removed 10 bases from V and 6 bases from J, with 17 bases in between.

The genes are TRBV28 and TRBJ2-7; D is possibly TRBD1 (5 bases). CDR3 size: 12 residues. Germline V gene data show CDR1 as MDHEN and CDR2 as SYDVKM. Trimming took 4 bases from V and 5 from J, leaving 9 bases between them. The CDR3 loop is CASSSTVDEQYF. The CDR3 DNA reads TGTGCCAGCAGTTCGACAGTGGACGAGCAGTACTTC.

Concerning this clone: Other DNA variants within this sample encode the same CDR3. CDR3: CASSLGGPGRGYTF. The CDR3 bases are TGCGCCAGCAGCTTGGGGGGGCCTGGACGGGGCTACACCTTC. This sequence joins TRBV5-1 and TRBJ1-2; perhaps TRBD1 as D (6 bases). The CDR3 length is 14 residues. The germline V and J ends were trimmed by 0 bases and 8 bases, with 14 bases remaining between them. Germline V gives CDR1 SGHRS, CDR2 YFSETQ.

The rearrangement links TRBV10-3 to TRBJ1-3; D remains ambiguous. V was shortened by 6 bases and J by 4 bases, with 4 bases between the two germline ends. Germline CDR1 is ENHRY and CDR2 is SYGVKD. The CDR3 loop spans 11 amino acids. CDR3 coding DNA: TGTGCCATCAGCCCAGGAAACACCATATATTTT. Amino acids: CAISPGNTIYF.

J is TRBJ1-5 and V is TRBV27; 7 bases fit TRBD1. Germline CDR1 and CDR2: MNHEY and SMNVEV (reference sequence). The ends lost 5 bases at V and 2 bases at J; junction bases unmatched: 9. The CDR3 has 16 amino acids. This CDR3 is CASSPNRGAGNQPQHF. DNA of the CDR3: TGTGCCAGCAGTCCCAACAGGGGCGCTGGCAATCAGCCCCAGCATTTT.

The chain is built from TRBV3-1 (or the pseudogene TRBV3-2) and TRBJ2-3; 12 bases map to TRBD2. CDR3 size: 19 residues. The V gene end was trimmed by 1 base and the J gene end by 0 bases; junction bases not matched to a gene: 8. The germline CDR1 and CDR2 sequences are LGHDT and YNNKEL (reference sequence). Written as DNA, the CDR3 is TGTGCCAGCAGCCAAGTAGGACTAGCGGGACTAGCTAGCACAGATACGCAGTATTTT. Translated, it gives CASSQVGLAGLASTDTQYF.

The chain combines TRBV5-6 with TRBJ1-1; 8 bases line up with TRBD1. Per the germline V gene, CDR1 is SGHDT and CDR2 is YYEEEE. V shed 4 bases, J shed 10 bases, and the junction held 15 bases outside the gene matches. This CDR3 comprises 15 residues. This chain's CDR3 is CASSTGQALPQGAFF. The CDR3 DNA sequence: TGTGCCAGCAGCACGGGACAGGCCTTACCCCAAGGAGCTTTCTTT.

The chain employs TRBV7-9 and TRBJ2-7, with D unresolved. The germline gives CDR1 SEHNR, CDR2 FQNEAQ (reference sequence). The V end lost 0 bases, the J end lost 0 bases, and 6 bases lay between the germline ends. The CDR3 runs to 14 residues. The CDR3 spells CASSLAASSYEQYF. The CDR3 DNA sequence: TGTGCCAGCAGCTTAGCTGCAAGCTCCTACGAGCAGTACTTC.

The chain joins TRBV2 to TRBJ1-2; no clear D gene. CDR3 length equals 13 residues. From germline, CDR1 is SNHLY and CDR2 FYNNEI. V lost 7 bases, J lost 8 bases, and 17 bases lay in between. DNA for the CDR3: TGTGCCAGCATTATAGACCCCTCGGGGGGCTACACCTTC. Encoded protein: CASIIDPSGGYTF.

The CDR3 DNA sequence: TGTGCCAGCAGCTCGTTTCTCCGGGACAGGGGTGGAAAAAAACTGTTTTTT. Translated, it gives CASSSFLRDRGGKKLFF. The J gene is TRBJ1-4, the V gene TRBV5-6; 10 positions agree with TRBD1. CDR3 length: 17 residues. The V and J ends lost 3 bases and 9 bases, in that order; junction bases with no gene match: 14. Per germline, CDR1 SGHDT and CDR2 YYEEEE.

The CDR3, as DNA: TGTGCCAGCAGTTTCAATTGGTGGGCGGAGGACAGGGTAAGGAACACTGAAGCTTTCTTT. This encodes CASSFNWWAEDRVRNTEAFF. J is TRBJ1-1 and V is TRBV28, with 8 bases that match TRBD1. This CDR3 has 20 residues. The trim removed 3 bases at V and 1 base at J, leaving 19 bases unmatched. Germline loops: CDR1 MDHEN, CDR2 SYDVKM.

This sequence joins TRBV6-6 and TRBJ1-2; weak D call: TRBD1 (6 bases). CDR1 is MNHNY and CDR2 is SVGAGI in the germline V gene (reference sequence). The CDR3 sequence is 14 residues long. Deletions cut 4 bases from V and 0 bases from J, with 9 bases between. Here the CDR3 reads CASSLQGTNYGYTF. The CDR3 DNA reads TGTGCCAGCAGTTTACAGGGAACTAACTATGGCTACACCTTC.

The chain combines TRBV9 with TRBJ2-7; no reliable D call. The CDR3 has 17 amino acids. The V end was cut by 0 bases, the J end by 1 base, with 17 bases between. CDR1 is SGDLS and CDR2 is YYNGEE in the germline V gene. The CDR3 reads CASSVAIGSGSSYEQYF. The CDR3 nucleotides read TGTGCCAGCAGCGTAGCTATAGGGTCAGGATCTTCCTACGAGCAGTACTTC.

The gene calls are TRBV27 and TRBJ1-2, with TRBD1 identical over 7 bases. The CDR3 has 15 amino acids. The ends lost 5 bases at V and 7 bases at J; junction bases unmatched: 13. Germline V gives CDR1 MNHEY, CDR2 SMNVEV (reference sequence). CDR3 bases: TGTGCCAGCAGTAGACAAGGGGGCTGGGGCCGTGGCTACACCTTC. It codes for CASSRQGGWGRGYTF.

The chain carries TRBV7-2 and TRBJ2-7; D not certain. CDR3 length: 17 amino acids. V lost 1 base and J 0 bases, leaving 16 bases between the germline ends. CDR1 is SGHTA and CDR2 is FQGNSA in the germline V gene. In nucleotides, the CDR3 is TGTGCCAGCAGCTTAGTTTCTTCGGCGGCCAGCTCCTACGAGCAGTACTTC. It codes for CASSLVSSAASSYEQYF.

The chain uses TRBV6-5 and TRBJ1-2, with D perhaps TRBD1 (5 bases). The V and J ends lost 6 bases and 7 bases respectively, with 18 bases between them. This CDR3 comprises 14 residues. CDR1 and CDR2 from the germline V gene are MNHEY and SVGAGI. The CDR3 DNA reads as TGTGCCAGCAGAATCCAGGGTGAGGCAGGTGGCTACACCTTC. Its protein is CASRIQGEAGGYTF.

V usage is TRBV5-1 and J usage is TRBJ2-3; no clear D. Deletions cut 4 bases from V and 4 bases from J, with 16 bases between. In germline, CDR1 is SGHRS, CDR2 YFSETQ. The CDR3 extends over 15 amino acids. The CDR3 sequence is CASSIGLGTADTQYF. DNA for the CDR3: TGCGCCAGCAGCATTGGGCTAGGTACGGCAGATACGCAGTATTTT.

The CDR3, as DNA: TGTGCCAGCAGTTTACAGGGGACGAGTCAGCCCCAGCATTTT. Protein product: CASSLQGTSQPQHF. The chain uses TRBV28 and TRBJ1-5; D possibly corresponds to TRBD1 (6 bases). The CDR3 contains 14 residues. V lost 2 bases and J 6 bases, leaving 11 bases between the germline ends. CDR1 is MDHEN, CDR2 SYDVKM, per germline.

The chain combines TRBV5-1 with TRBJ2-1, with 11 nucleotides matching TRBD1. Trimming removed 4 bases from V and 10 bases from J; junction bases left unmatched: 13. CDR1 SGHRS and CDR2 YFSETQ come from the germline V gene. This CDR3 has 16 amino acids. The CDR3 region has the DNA TGCGCCAGCAGCAGCGGCTATGGGACAGGGGGTGAGGAGCAGTTCTTC. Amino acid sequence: CASSSGYGTGGEEQFF.

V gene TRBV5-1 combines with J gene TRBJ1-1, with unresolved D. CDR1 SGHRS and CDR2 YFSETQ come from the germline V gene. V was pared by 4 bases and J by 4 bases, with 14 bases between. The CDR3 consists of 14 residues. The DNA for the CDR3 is TGCGCCAGCAGCCGAGGTACAGATAGCACTGAAGCTTTCTTT. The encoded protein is CASSRGTDSTEAFF.

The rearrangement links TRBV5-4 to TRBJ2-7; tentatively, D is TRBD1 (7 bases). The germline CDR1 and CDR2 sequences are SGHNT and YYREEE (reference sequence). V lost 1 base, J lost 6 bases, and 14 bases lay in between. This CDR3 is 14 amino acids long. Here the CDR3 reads CASSLRQGGAEQYF. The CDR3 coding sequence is TGTGCCAGCAGCTTGAGGCAGGGGGGAGCCGAGCAGTACTTC. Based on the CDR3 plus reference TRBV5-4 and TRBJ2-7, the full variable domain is ETGVTQSPTHLIKTRGQQVTLRCSSQSGHNTVSWYQQALGQGPQFIFQYYREEENGRGNFPPRFSGLQFPNYSSELNVNALELDDSALYLCASSLRQGGAEQYFGPGTRLTVT.

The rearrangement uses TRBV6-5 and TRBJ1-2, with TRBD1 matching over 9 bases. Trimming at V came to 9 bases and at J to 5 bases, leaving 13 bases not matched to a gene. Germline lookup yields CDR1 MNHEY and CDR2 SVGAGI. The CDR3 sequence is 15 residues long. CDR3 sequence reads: CASGTGLEGTYGYTF. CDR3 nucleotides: TGTGCCAGTGGGACAGGGCTAGAGGGCACGTATGGCTACACCTTC.

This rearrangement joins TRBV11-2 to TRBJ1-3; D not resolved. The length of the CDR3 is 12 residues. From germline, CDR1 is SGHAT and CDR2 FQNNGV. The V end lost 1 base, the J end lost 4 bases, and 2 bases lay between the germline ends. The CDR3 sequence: CASSLVGNTIYF. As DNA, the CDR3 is TGTGCCAGCAGCTTAGTCGGAAACACCATATATTTT.

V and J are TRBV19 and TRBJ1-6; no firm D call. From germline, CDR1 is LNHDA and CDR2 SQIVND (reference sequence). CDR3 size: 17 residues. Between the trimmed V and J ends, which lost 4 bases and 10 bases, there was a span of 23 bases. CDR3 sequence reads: CASSRPPRAALGSPLHF. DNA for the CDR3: TGTGCCAGTAGTAGGCCCCCTCGGGCAGCCTTAGGGTCACCCCTCCACTTT.